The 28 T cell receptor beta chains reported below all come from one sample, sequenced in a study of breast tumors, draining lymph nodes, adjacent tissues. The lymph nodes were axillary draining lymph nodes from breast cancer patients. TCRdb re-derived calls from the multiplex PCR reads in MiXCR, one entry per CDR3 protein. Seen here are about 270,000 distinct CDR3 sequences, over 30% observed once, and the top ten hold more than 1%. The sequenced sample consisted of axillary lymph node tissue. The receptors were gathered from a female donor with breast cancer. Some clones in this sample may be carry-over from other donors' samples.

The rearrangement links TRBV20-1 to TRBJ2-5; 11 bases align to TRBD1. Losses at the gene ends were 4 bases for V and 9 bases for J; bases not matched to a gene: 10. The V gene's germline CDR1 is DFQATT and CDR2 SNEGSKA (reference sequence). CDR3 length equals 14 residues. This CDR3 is CSATGDRGNQPQYF. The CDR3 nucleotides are TGCAGTGCTACCGGGGACAGGGGGAATCAGCCCCAGTACTTC.

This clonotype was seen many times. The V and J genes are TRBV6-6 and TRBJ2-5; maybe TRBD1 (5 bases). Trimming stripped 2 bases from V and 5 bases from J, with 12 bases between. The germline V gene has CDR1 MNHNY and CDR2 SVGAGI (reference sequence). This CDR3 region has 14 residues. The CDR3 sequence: CASSYEVAGETQYF. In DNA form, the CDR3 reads TGTGCCAGCAGTTACGAGGTGGCAGGGGAGACCCAGTACTTC.

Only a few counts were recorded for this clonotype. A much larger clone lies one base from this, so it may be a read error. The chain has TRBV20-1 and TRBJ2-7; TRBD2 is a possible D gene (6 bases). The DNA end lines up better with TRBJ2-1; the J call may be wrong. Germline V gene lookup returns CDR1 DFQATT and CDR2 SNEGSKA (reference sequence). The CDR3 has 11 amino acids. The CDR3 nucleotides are TGCAGTGCTAGTGGGGGGACCGAGCAGTTCTTC. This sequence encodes CSASGGTEQFF.

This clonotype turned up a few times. The CDR3 region is CASSLADKRNNYGYTF. The CDR3 DNA follows: TGTGCCAGCAGTTTGGCAGATAAGAGGAACAACTATGGCTACACCTTC. This chain links TRBV28 with TRBJ1-2; D not certain. Germline loops: CDR1 MDHEN, CDR2 SYDVKM. CDR3 length: 16 residues. With 3 bases removed from V and 2 bases from J, the gap between germline ends came to 16 bases.

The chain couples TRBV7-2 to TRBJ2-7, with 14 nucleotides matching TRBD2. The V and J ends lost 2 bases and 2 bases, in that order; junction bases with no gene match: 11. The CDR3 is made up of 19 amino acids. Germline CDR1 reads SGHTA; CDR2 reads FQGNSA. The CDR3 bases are TGTGCCAGCAGCTTAAGGGGGACCGGGACTAGCGGGAGTCCCTACGAGCAGTACTTC. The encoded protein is CASSLRGTGTSGSPYEQYF. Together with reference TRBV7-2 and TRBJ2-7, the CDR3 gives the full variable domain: GAGVSQSPSNKVTEKGKDVELRCDPISGHTALYWYRQSLGQGLEFLIYFQGNSAPDKSGLPSDRFSAERTGGSVSTLTIQRTQQEDSAVYLCASSLRGTGTSGSPYEQYFGPGTRLTVT.

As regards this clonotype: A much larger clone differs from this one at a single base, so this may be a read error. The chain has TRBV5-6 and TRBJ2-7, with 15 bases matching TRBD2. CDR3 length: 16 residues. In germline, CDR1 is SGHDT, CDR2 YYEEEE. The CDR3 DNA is TGTGCCAGCGGCTTGACGGGACTAGCGGGAGGCTACGAGCAGTACTTC. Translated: CASGLTGLAGGYEQYF. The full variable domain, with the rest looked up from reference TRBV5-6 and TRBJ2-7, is DAGVTQSPTHLIKTRGQQVTLRCSPKSGHDTVSWYQQALGQGPQFIFQYYEEEERQRGNFPDRFSGHQFPNYSSELNVNALLLGDSALYLCASGLTGLAGGYEQYFGPGTRLTVT.

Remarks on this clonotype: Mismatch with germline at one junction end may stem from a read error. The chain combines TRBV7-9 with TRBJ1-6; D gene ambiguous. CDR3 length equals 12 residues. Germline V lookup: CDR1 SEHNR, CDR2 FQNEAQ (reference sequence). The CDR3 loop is CASSLVDSPPHF. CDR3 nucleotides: TGTGCCAGCAGCTTAGTAGACTCACCCCCCCACTTT.

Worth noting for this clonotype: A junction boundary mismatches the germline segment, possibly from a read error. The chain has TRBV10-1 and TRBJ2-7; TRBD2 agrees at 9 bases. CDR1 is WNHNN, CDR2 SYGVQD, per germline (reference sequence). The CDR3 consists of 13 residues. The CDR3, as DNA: TGTGCCAGTAGCATGACTAGCGGCTACGAGCAGTACTTC. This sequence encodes CASSMTSGYEQYF.

The CDR3 DNA sequence: TGCAGTGCTCCCGGGACAGTGAACACCGGGGAGCTGTTTTTT. Translation gives CSAPGTVNTGELFF. The rearrangement joins TRBV20-1 to TRBJ2-2, with TRBD1 matching over 7 bases. CDR1 DFQATT and CDR2 SNEGSKA come from the germline V gene (reference sequence). Germline trimming cut 5 bases from V and 1 base from J; bases unmatched to any gene: 4. The CDR3 sequence is 14 residues long.

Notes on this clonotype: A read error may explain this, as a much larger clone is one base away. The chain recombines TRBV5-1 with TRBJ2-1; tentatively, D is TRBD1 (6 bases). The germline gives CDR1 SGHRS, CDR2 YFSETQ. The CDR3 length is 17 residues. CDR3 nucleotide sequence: TGCGCCAGCAGCTTGGTTTCAGGGGAAGGAGCCTACAATGGGCAGTTCTTC. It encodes CASSLVSGEGAYNGQFF.

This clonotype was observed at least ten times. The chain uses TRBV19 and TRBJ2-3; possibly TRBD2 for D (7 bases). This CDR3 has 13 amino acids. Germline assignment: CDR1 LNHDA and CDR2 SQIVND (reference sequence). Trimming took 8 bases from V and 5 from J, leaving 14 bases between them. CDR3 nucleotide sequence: TGTGCCAGTTCTTTCGGGGGGCAAGATACGCAGTATTTT. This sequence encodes CASSFGGQDTQYF.

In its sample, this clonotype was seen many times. The CDR3 DNA reads TGTGCCAGCAGGCAGACAGAGAGCTATAATTCACCCCTCCACTTT. Translation gives CASRQTESYNSPLHF. V and J are TRBV7-9 and TRBJ1-6; D perhaps matches TRBD1 (5 bases). CDR1 and CDR2 (germline): SEHNR, FQNEAQ (reference sequence). This CDR3 spans 15 amino acids. Trimming shortened V by 6 bases and J by 3 bases, and 12 bases separated the two germline ends.

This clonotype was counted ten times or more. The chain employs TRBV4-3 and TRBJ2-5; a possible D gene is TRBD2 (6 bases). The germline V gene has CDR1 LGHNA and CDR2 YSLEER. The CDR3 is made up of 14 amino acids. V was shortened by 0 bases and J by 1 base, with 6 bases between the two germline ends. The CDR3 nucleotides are TGCGCCAGCAGCCAAGAGGGACTCCAAGAGACCCAGTACTTC. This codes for CASSQEGLQETQYF.

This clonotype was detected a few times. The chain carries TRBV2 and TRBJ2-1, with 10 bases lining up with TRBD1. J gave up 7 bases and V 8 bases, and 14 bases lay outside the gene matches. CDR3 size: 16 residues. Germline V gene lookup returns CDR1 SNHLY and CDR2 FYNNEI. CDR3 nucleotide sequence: TGTGCCAGCTCACCGTCCCTGACAGGGGGCTGGAATGAGCAGTTCTTC. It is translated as CASSPSLTGGWNEQFF. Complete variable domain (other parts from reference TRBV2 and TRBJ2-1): EPEVTQTPSHQVTQMGQEVILRCVPISNHLYFYWYRQILGQKVEFLVSFYNNEISEKSEIFDDQFSVERPDGSNFTLKIRSTKLEDSAMYFCASSPSLTGGWNEQFFGPGTRLTVL.

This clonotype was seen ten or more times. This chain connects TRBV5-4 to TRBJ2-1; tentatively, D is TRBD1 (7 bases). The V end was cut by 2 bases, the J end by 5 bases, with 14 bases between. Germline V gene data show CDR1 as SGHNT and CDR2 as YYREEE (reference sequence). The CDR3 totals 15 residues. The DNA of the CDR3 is TGTGCCAGCAGCTTTCCGGGACAGCGGGACAATGAGCAGTTCTTC. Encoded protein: CASSFPGQRDNEQFF.

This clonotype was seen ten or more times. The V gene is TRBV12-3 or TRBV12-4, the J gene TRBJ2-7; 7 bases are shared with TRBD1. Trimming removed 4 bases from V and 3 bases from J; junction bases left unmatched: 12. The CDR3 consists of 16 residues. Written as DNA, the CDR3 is TGTGCCAGCAGTTCCCCTCCCGGGGCAGGGGGCTACGAGCAGTACTTC. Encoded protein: CASSSPPGAGGYEQYF.

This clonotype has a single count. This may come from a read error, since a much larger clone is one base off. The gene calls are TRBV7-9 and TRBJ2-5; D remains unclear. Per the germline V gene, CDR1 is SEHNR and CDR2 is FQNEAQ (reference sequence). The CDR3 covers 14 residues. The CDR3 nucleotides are TGCGCCAGCAGCCCGAGACTCGGGCAAGAGACCCAGTACTTC. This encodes CASSPRLGQETQYF.

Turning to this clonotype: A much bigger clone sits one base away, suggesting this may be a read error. CDR3 sequence: CASATSGSTDTQCF. CDR3 sequence (DNA): TGTGCCAGCGCGACTAGCGGGAGTACAGATACGCAGTGTTTT. The V call is TRBV19, the J call TRBJ2-3; TRBD2 aligns across 12 bases. From germline, CDR1 is LNHDA and CDR2 SQIVND (reference sequence). CDR3 length equals 14 residues.

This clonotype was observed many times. The CDR3 DNA is TGTGCCAGCAGCTTCAGGGGTGATACGCAGTATTTT. This codes for CASSFRGDTQYF. The rearrangement joins TRBV7-2 to TRBJ2-3; a possible D gene is TRBD1 (6 bases). V lost 3 bases, J lost 6 bases, and 7 bases lay in between. The CDR3 is made up of 12 amino acids. Germline V lookup: CDR1 SGHTA, CDR2 FQGNSA.

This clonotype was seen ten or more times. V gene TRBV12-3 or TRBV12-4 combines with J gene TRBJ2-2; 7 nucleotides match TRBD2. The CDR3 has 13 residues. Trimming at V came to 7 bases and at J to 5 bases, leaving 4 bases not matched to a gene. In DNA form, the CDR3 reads TGTGCCAGCACTAGCGGAGGTACCGGGGAGCTGTTTTTT. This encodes CASTSGGTGELFF.

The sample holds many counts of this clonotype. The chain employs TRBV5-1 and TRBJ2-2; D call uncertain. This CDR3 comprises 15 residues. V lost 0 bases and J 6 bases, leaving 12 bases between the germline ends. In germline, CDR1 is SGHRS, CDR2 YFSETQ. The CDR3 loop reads CASSLEGMIPGELFF. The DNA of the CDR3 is TGCGCCAGCAGCTTGGAGGGAATGATCCCCGGGGAGCTGTTTTTT.

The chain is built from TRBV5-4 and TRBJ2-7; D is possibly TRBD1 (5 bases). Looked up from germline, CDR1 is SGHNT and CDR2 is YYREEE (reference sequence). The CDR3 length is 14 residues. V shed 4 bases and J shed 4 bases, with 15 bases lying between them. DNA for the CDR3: TGTGCCAGCAGCCTTGATCAGGGCGGTTACGAGCAGTACTTC. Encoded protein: CASSLDQGGYEQYF.

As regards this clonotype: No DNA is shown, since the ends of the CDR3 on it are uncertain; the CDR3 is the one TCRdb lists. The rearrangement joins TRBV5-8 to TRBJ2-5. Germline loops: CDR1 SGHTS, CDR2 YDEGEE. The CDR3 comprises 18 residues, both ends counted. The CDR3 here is CDSSFYICSASTQETQYF.

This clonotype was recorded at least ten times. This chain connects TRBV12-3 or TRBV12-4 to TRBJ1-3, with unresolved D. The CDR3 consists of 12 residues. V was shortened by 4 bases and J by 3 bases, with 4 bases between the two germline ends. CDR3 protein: CASSSRGNTIYF. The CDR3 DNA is TGTGCCAGCAGTTCACGTGGAAACACCATATATTTT.

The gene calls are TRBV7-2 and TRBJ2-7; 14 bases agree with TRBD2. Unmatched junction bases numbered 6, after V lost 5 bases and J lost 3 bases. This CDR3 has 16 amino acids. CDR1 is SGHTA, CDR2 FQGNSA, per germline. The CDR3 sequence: CASSPGTSGSYYEQYF. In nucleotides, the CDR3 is TGTGCCAGCAGCCCCGGGACTAGCGGGAGTTACTACGAGCAGTACTTC.

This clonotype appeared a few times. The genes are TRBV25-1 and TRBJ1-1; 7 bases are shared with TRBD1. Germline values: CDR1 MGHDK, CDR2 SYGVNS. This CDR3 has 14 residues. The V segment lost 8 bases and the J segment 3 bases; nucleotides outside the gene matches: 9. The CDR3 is CASRGWTGHTEAFF. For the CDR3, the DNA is TGTGCCAGCCGCGGATGGACAGGCCACACTGAAGCTTTCTTT.

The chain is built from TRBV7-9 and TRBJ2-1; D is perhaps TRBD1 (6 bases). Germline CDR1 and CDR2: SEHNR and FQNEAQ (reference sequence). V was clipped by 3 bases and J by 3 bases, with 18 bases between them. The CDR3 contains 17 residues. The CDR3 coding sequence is TGTGCCAGCAGCTTTACAAGTAGGGGGAGTAGCTACAATGAGCAGTTCTTC. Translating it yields CASSFTSRGSSYNEQFF.

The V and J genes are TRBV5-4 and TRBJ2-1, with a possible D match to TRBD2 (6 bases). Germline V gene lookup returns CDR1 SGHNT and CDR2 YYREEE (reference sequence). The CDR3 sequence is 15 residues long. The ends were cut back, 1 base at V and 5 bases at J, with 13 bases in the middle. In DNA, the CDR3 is TGTGCCAGCAGCTTGCGGGGGAGGAAAAACAATGAGCAGTTCTTC. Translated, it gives CASSLRGRKNNEQFF.